These T cell receptor beta chains were read from a single sample in a study of shared clonotypes between healthy human individuals. TCRdb's table, derived via immunoSEQ multiplex PCR, lists solely in-frame clones and lacks some. This sample has some 2,100,000 clones, with about 92% found just once. Material for sequencing was naive CD8+ T cells from PBMCs. The receptors stem from a man aged 18 to 29 in good health. Some clones in this sample may be carry-over from other donors' samples. CDR3s leave out the opening cysteine and the closing phenylalanine or tryptophan.

v_gene	j_gene	CDR3aa
TRBV10-3	TRBJ2-2	AISFKQDLANTGELF
TRBV5-1	TRBJ2-7	ASGPNTGPFYEQY
TRBV5-1	TRBJ1-2	ASSFTGTGSIGYT
TRBV27	TRBJ1-1	ASSPGQMNTEAF
TRBV5-4	TRBJ1-5	ASSLSGGDQPQH
TRBV5-1	TRBJ2-2	ASSPGRAITGELF
TRBV7-8	TRBJ2-5	ASTPGQGIGTQY
TRBV10-2	TRBJ2-3	ASSVPGLVRDTQY
TRBV7-6	TRBJ2-7	ASSLDRGTSFGEQY
TRBV29-1	TRBJ2-3	SVWGGTGPLERRGDTQY
TRBV5-1	TRBJ1-3	ASAPRGRGSGNTIY
TRBV27	TRBJ2-1	ASRDSYNEQF
TRBV4-3	TRBJ2-5	ASSRGGGTKETQY
TRBV9	TRBJ2-7	ASSVEGSSYEQY